The present T cell receptor beta chain was sequenced within a study of cytomegalovirus exposure and HLA in healthy donors. Only a few counts were recorded for this clone. Its target is unknown. Germline V CDR1 and CDR2: MNHEY, SMNVEV (reference sequence). The CDR3 is 13 amino acids. The V gene lost 2 bases and the J gene lost 7 bases, with 9 bases spanning the gap. PCR used 60 Vbeta primers and 13 Jbeta primers. Here immunoSEQ multiplex PCR was the method, and the copy in TCRdb shows in-frame clones only, minus some. The sample lists about 50,000 clones, 75% to 80% seen once, with about 3% in the top ten. Study-level points and caveats: Common viral pathogens seemed, in a later analysis, to connect with several of the most significant clusters.

The rearrangement joins TRBV27 to TRBJ1-5; D perhaps matches TRBD1 (6 bases). The TCR comes from a middle-aged woman in good health and CMV-seropositive. The source material was PBMCs. The CDR3 region is CASSLTGSQPQHF. CDR3 sequence (DNA): TGTGCCAGCAGTTTAACAGGGAGCCAGCCCCAGCATTTT.